This T cell receptor beta chain was captured in a study of identical twins. Findings of the study overall: Excess sharing by twins proved weaker in beta out-of-frame sequences.

MiXCR, applied by TCRdb to the 5' RACE reads, yields one record per CDR3 protein. The repertoire consists of under 450,000 distinct CDR3 sequences, with about a fifth occurring once and the leading ten covering roughly 12%. Germline loops: CDR1 DFQATT, CDR2 SNEGSKA (reference sequence). There are 13 residues in the CDR3. Trimming removed 4 bases at V and 7 bases at J, with 15 bases between. This clonotype was detected only a few times. The antigen is undetermined. This TCR was sampled from a middle-aged man in good health. Sequencing was done on a sample of naive T cells sorted from blood. The genes are TRBV20-1 and TRBJ2-3; D ambiguous. The CDR3 region is CSATTELTNTQYF. The CDR3 DNA follows: TGCAGTGCTACCACCGAACTCACCAATACGCAGTATTTT.